The clone carrying this T cell receptor (beta chain) has a count of ten or more. TCRdb used MiXCR to reprocess the 5' RACE reads, holding one entry per CDR3 protein. Among under 900,000 distinct CDR3 sequences listed, 9% to 15% were seen once. This sample was included in a study of identical twins. This CDR3 has 16 residues. V was shortened by 5 bases and J by 0 bases, with 14 bases between the two germline ends. CDR1 and CDR2 (germline): MGHRA, YSYEKL. Another study also made use of these data, one on yellow fever vaccine responses in identical twins.

The sequencing input was PBMCs. This clonotype originated in a woman aged 18-29 years in good health. The chain employs TRBV4-1 and TRBJ2-1; D not resolved. The CDR3 reads CASSAPTKSSYNEQFF. CDR3 nucleotide sequence: TGCGCCAGCAGCGCCCCAACCAAGAGCTCCTACAATGAGCAGTTCTTC.